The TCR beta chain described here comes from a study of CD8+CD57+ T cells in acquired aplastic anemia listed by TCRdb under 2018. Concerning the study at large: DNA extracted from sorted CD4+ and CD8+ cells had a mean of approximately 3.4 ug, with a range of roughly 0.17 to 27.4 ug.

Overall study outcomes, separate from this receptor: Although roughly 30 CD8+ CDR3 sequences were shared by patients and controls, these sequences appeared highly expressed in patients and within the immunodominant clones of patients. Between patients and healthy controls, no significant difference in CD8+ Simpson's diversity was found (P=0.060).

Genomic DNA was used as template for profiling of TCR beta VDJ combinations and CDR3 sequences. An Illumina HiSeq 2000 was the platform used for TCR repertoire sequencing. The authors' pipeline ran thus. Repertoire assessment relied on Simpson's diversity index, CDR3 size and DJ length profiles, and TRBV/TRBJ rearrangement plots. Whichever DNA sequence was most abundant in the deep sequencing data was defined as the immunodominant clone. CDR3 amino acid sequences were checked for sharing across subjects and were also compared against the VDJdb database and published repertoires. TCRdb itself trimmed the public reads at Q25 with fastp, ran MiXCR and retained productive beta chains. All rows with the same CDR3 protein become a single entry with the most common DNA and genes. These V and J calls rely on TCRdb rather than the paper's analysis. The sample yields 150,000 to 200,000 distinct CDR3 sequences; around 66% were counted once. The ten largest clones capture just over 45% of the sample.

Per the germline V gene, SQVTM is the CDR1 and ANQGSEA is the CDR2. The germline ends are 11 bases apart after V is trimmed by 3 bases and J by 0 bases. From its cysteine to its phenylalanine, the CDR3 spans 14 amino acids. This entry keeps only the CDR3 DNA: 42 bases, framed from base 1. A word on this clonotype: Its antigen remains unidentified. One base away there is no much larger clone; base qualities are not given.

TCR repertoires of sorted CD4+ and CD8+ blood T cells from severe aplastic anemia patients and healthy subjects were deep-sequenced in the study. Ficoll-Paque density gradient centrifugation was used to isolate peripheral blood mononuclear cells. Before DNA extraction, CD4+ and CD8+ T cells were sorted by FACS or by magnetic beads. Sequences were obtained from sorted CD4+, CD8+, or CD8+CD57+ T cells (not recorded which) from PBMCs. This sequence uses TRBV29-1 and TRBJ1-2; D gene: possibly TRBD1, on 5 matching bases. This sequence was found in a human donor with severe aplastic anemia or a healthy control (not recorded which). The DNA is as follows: TGCAGCGTTGACCCCGGGGGTGCTAACTATGGCTACACCTTC. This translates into CSVDPGGANYGYTF.